This paragraph reports one TCR beta chain. Its antigen is undetermined. This specimen comes from a study of cytomegalovirus exposure and HLA in healthy donors. Study conclusions and caveats: Links to common viral pathogens appeared, in a later analysis, for several of the most significant clusters. According to the study, 160 or so TCR beta chains were cytomegalovirus-associated. Compared with the roughly 700-donor mean, an Asian-associated ancestry cluster reportedly had fewer N-insertions, according to a later analysis. TCR beta sequences reportedly predicted most subjects' HLA-A and HLA-B alleles accurately.

Both 60 Vbeta primers and 13 Jbeta primers went into the PCR. Profiled with immunoSEQ multiplex PCR; TCRdb holds only in-frame clones, not every one. Of approximately 200,000 clones listed, 75% to 85% are singletons. The J segment lost 4 bases and the V segment lost 6 bases, leaving 12 bases of the junction unmatched. CDR3 length: 16 residues. In germline, CDR1 is MDHEN, CDR2 SYDVKM. Specimen: PBMCs. The J gene is TRBJ1-1, the V gene TRBV28; 9 bases are shared with TRBD1. The sequence was collected from a woman aged 45-59 years in good health and CMV-seropositive. CDR3 sequence reads: CASREGTGRPSTEAFF. CDR3 nucleotides: TGTGCCAGCAGAGAAGGGACAGGGAGGCCGAGCACTGAAGCTTTCTTT.